This TCR beta chain stems from a study of long-term antiretroviral therapy in people with HIV. Post-ART PBMC samples numbered at least two per donor, and pre-ART ones at least one. About 1-10 million cryopreserved PBMC were held in samples before DNA extraction. Germline CDR1 is SEHNR and CDR2 is FQNEAQ (reference sequence). Trimming took 6 bases from V and 0 from J, leaving 8 bases between them. The CDR3 consists of 13 residues. The immunoSEQ assay was v3.0, run at survey level. The assay was immunoSEQ multiplex PCR, and TCRdb's table has in-frame clones only and misses some. The profile shows roughly 28,000 clones, roughly 96% of them singletons. Study results and limitations: HIV repertoires covered narrower CDR3 length ranges than controls did.

Note on this clone: Its cognate antigen is unknown.

The source is a man aged 25-45 years with HIV. Here the sequenced sample was unsorted PBMCs, taken 5.3 years after starting antiretroviral therapy. The V gene is TRBV7-9, the J gene TRBJ1-1; the D is unclear. CDR3 amino acids: CASRMGLNTEAFF. The CDR3 DNA sequence: TGTGCCAGCAGGATGGGCCTGAACACTGAAGCTTTCTTT.